The following is a T cell receptor (beta chain) sequence with its context. Sequencing was performed with immunoSEQ multiplex PCR; in TCRdb, only in-frame clones are kept and a portion is missing. There are fewer than 100,000 clones in the sample; about nine tenths occur only once, and 1.9% lies in the top ten. Trimming removed 3 bases at V and 4 bases at J, with 21 bases between. Germline loops: CDR1 LNHNV, CDR2 YYDKDF (reference sequence). This CDR3 region has 17 residues. The entry originates in a study of blood T cell repertoires in COVID-19. The chain combines TRBV15 with TRBJ1-1, with TRBD1 as a possible D gene (6 bases). Sequencing was carried out using peripheral blood. The sequence came from a woman in her 50s in a cohort sampled during active COVID-19. Written as DNA, the CDR3 is TGTGCCACCAGCAGGGGTATGGGGACACCGGCGGGCACTGAAGCTTTCTTT. It encodes CATSRGMGTPAGTEAFF.